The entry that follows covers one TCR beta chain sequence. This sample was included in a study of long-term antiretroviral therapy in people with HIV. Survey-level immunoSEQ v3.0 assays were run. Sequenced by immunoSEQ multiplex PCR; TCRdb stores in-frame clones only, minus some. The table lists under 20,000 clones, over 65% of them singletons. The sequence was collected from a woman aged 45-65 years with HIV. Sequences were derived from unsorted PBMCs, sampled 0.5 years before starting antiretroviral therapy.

The CDR3 bases are TGTGCCAGCAGCTCCGGGACAGGGTCAGAAGGAAACACCATATATTTT. It is translated as CASSSGTGSEGNTIYF. The chain joins TRBV11-1 to TRBJ1-3, with 9 bases identical to TRBD1. V dropped 4 bases and J dropped 4; count of bases not matched to a gene: 8. The CDR3 loop spans 16 amino acids. In germline, CDR1 is SGHAT, CDR2 FQDESV (reference sequence). Based on the CDR3 plus reference TRBV11-1 and TRBJ1-3, the full variable domain is EAEVAQSPRYKITEKSQAVAFWCDPISGHATLYWYRQILGQGPELLVQFQDESVVDDSQLPKDRFSAERLKGVDSTLKIQPAELGDSAMYLCASSSGTGSEGNTIYFGEGSWLTVV.